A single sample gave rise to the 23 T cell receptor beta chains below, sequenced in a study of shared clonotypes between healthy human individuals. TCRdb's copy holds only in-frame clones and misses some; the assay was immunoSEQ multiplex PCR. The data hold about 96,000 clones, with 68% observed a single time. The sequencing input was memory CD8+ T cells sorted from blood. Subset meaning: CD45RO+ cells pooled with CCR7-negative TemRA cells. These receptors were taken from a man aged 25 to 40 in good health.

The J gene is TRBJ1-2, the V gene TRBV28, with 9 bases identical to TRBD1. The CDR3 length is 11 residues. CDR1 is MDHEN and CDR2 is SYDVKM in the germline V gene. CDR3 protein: CGTGEDYGYTF. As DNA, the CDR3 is TGTGGGACAGGGGAGGACTATGGCTACACCTTC.

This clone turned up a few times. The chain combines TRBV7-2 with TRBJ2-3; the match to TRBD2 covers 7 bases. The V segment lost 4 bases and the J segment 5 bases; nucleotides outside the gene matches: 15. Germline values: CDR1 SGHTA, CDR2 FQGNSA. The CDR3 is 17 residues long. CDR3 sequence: CASSSPEVAGPKDTQYF. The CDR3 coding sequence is TGTGCCAGCAGCTCCCCCGAGGTAGCGGGCCCCAAAGATACGCAGTATTTT. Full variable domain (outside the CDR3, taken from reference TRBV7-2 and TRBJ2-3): GAGVSQSPSNKVTEKGKDVELRCDPISGHTALYWYRQSLGQGLEFLIYFQGNSAPDKSGLPSDRFSAERTGGSVSTLTIQRTQQEDSAVYLCASSSPEVAGPKDTQYFGPGTRLTVL.

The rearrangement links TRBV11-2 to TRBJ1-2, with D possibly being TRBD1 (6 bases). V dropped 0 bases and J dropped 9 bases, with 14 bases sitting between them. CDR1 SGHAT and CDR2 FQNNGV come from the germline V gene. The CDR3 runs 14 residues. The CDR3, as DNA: TGTGCCAGCAGCTTAGAGAACAGGGAAGTGAGCTACACCTTC. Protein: CASSLENREVSYTF.

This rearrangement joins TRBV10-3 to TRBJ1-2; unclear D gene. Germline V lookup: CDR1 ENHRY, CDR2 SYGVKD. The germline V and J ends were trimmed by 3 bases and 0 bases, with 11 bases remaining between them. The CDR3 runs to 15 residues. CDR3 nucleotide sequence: TGTGCCATCAGTGATCAGGTATCGACTAACTATGGCTACACCTTC. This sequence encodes CAISDQVSTNYGYTF.

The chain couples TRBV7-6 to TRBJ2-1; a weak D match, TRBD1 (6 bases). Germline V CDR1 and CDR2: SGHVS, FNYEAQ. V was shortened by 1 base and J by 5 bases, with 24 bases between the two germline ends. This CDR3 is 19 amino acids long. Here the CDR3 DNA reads TGTGCCAGCAGCTTAGTTATCTTACCGACAGGCCTACCGGACAATGAGCAGTTCTTC. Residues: CASSLVILPTGLPDNEQFF.

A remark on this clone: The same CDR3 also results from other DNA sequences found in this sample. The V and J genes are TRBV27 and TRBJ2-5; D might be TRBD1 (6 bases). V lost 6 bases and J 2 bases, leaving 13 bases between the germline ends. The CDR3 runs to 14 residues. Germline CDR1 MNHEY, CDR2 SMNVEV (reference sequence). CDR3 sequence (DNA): TGTGCCAGCAGACCCACAGGGAGACAAGAGACCCAGTACTTC. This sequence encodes CASRPTGRQETQYF.

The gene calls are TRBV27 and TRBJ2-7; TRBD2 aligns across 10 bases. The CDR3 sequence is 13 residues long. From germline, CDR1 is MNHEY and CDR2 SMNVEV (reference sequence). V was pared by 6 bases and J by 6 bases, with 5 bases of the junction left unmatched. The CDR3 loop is CASSLLAGPEQYF. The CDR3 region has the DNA TGTGCCAGCAGCCTACTAGCGGGACCCGAGCAGTACTTC.

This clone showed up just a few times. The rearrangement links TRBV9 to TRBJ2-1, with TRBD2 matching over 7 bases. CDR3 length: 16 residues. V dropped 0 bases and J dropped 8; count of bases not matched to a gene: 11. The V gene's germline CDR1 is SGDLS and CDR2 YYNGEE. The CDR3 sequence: CASSVVGGGGYDEQFF. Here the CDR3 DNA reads TGTGCCAGCAGCGTAGTTGGCGGGGGAGGGTATGATGAGCAGTTCTTC.

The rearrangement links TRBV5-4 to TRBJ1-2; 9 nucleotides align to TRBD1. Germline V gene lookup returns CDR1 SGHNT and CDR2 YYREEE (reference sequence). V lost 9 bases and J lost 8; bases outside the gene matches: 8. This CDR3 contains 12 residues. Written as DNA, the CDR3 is TGTGCCACCGCGACAGGGGGATGGGGCTACACCTTC. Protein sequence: CATATGGWGYTF.

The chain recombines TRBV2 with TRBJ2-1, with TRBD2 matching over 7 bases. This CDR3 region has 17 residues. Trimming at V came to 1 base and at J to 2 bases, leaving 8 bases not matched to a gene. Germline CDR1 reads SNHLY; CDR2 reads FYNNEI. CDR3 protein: CASSEGGGRITYNEQFF. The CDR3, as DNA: TGTGCCAGCAGTGAAGGGGGGGGACGAATTACCTACAATGAGCAGTTCTTC.

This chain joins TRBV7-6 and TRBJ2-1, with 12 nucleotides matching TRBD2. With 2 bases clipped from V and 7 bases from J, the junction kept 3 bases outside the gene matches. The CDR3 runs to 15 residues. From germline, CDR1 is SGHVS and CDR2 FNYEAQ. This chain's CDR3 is CASSLYGLAGNEQFF. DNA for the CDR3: TGTGCCAGCAGCTTATACGGACTAGCGGGAAATGAGCAGTTCTTC.

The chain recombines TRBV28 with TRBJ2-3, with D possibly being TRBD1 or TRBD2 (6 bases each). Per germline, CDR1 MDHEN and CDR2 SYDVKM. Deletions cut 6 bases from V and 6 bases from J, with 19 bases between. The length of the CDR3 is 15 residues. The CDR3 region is CASRFGGLGVDTQYF. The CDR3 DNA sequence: TGTGCCAGCAGATTCGGGGGCCTCGGGGTGGATACGCAGTATTTT.

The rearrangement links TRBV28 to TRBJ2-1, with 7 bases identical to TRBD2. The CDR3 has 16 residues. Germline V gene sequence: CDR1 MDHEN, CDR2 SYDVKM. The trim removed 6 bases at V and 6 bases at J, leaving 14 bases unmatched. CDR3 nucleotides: TGTGCCAGCAGAAGCGGGACCACAGGAAGGTTCAATGAGCAGTTCTTC. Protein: CASRSGTTGRFNEQFF.

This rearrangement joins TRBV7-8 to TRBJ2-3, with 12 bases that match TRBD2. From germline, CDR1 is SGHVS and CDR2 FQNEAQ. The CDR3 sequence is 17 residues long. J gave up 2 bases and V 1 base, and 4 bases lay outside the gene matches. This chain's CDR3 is CASSLVASGRATDTQYF. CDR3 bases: TGTGCCAGCAGCTTAGTGGCTAGCGGGAGGGCCACAGATACGCAGTATTTT.

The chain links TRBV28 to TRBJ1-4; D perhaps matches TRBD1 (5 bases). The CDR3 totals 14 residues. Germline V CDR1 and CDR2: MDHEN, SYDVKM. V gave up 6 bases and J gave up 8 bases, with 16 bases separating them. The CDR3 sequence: CASSETLRGEKLFF. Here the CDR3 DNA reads TGTGCCAGCAGCGAGACCTTACGGGGGGAAAAACTGTTTTTT.

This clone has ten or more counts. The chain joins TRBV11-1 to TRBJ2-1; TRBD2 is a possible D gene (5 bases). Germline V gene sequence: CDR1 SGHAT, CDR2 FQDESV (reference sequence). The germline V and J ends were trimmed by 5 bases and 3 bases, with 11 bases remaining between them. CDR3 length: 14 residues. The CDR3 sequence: CASSIDEGYNEQFF. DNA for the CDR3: TGTGCCAGCAGCATAGACGAGGGCTACAATGAGCAGTTCTTC.

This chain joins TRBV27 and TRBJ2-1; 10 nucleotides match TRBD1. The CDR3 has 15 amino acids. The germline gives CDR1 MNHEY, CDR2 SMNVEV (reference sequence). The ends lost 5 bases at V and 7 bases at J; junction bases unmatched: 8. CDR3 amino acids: CASSAGTGVVNEQFF. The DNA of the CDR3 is TGTGCCAGCAGTGCCGGGACAGGGGTTGTAAATGAGCAGTTCTTC.

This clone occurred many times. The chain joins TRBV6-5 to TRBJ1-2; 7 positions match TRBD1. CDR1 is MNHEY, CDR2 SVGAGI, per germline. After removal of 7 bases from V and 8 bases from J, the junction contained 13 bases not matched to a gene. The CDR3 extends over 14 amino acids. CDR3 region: CASNTGQLNGGYTF. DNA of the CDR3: TGTGCCAGCAACACGGGACAGTTGAATGGGGGCTACACCTTC.

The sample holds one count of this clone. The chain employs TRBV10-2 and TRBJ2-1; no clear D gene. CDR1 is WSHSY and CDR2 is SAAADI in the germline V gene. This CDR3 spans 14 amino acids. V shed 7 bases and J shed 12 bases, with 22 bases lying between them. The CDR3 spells CASIGVAFESGQFF. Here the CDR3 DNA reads TGCGCCAGCATAGGTGTCGCTTTTGAAAGTGGGCAGTTCTTC.

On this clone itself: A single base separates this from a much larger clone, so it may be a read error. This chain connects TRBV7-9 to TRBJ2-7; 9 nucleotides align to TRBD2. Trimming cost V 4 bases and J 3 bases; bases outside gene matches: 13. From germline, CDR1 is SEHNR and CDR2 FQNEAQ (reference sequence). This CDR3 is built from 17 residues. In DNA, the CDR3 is TGTGCCAGCAGCTCCCCCAAGAGGGCGGGAGGGGTCTACGAGCAGTACTTC. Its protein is CASSSPKRAGGVYEQYF.

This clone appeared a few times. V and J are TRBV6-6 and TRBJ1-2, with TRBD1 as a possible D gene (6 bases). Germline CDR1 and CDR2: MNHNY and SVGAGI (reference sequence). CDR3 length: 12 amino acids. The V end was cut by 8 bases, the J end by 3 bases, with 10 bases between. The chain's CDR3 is CASRDTDYGYTF. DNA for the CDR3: TGTGCCAGCCGGGACACTGACTATGGCTACACCTTC.

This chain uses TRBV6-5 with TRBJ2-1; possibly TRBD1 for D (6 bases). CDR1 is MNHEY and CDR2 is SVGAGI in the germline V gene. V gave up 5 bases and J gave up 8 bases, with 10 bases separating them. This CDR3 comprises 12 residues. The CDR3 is CASSQGGHEQFF. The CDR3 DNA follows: TGTGCCAGCAGTCAAGGGGGACATGAGCAGTTCTTC.

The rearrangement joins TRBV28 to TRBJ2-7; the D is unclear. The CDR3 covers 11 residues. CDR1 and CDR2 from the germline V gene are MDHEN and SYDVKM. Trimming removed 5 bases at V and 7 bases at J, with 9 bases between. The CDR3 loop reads CASSIQFEQYF. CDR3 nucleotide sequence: TGTGCCAGCAGTATACAGTTTGAGCAGTACTTC.